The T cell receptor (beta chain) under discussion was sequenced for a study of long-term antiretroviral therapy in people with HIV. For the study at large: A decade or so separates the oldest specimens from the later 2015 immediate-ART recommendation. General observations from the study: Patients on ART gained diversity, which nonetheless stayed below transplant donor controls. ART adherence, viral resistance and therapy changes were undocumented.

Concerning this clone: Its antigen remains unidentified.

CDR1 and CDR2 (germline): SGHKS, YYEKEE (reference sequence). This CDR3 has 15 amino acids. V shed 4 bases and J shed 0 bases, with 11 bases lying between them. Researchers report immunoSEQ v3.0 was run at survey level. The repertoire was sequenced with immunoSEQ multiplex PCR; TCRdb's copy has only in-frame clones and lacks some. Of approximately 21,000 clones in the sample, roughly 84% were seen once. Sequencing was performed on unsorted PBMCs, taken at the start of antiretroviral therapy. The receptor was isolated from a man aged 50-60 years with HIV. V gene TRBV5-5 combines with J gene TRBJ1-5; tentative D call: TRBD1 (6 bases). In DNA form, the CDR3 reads TGTGCCAGCAGCCCAGGGGTTTATAGCAATCAGCCCCAGCATTTT. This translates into CASSPGVYSNQPQHF.